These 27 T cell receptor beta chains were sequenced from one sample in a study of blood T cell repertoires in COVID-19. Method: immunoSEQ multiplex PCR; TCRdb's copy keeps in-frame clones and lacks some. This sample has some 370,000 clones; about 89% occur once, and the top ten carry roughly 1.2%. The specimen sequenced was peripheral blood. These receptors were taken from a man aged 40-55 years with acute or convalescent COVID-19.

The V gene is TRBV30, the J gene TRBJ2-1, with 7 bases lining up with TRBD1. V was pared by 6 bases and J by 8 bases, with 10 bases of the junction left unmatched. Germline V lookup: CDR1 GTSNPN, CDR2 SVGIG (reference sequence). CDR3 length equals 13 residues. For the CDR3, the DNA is TGTGCCTGTCCCACCAGGGGGAGTGATGAGCAGTTCTTC. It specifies CACPTRGSDEQFF.

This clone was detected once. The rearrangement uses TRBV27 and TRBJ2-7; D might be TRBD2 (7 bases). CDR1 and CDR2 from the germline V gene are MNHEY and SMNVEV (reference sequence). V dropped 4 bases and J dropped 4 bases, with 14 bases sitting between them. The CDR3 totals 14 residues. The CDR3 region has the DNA TGTGCCAGCAGTTGGGGCAGGGGAGGGTACGAGCAGTACTTC. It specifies CASSWGRGGYEQYF.

The CDR3 protein is CASSFRGTEAFF. CDR3 sequence (DNA): TGTGCCAGCAGTTTTAGGGGGACTGAAGCTTTCTTT. The chain links TRBV12-3 or TRBV12-4 to TRBJ1-1; D possibly corresponds to TRBD1 (6 bases). The V and J ends lost 3 bases and 5 bases respectively, with 7 bases between them. There are 12 residues in the CDR3.

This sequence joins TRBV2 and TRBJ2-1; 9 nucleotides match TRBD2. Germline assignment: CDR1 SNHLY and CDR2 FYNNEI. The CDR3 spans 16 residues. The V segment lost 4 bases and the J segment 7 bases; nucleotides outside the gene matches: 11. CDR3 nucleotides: TGTGCCAGCAGTGGGGATTTAGCGGGGGTTACGAATGAGCAGTTCTTC. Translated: CASSGDLAGVTNEQFF.

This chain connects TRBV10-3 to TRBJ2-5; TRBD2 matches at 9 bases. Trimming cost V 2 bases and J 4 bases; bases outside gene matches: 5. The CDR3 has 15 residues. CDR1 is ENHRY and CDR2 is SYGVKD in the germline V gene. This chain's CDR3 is CAISEGGSGGETQYF. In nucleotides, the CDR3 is TGTGCCATCAGTGAGGGGGGTAGCGGGGGAGAGACCCAGTACTTC.

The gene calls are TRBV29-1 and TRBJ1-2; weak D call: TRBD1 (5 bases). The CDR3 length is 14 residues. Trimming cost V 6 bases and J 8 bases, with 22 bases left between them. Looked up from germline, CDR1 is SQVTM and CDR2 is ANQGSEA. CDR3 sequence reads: CSVAVLVQGQGYTF. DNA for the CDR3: TGCAGCGTAGCAGTTTTGGTCCAGGGTCAGGGCTACACCTTC.

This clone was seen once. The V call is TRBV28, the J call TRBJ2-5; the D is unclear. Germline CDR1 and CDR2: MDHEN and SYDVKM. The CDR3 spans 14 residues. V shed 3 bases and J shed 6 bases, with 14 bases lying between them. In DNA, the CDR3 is TGTGCCAGCAGTTTCCTTCCCACAGTAAAGACCCAGTACTTC. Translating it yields CASSFLPTVKTQYF.

In nucleotides, the CDR3 is TGTGCCAGCAGGCCTACAGGGGGCCGGGAGACCCAGTACTTC. Translation gives CASRPTGGRETQYF. The chain has TRBV6-5 and TRBJ2-5, with 9 bases lining up with TRBD1. The CDR3 contains 14 residues. CDR1 is MNHEY, CDR2 SVGAGI, per germline. V was pared by 6 bases and J by 5 bases, with 7 bases of the junction left unmatched.

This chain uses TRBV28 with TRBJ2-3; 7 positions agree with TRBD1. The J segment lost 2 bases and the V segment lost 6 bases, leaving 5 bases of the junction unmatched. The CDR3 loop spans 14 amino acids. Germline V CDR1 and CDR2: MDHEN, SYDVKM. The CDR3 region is CASSHDRDTDTQYF. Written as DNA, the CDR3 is TGTGCCAGCAGCCACGACAGGGACACAGATACGCAGTATTTT. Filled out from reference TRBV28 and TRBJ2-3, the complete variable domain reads DVKVTQSSRYLVKRTGEKVFLECVQDMDHENMFWYRQDPGLGLRLIYFSYDVKMKEKGDIPEGYSVSREKKERFSLILESASTNQTSMYLCASSHDRDTDTQYFGPGTRLTVL.

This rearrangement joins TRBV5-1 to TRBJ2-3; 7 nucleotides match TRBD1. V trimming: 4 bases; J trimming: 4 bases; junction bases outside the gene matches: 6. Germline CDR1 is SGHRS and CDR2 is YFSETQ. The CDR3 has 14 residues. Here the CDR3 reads CASSLGQAPDTQYF. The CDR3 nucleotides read TGCGCCAGCAGCCTCGGACAGGCCCCAGATACGCAGTATTTT.

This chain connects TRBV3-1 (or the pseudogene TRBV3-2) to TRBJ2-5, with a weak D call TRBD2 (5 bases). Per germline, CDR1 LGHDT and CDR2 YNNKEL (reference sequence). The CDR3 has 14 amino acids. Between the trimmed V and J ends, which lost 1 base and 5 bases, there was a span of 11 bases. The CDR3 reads CASSQGGPWETQYF. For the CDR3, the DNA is TGTGCCAGCAGCCAAGGCGGGCCCTGGGAGACCCAGTACTTC.

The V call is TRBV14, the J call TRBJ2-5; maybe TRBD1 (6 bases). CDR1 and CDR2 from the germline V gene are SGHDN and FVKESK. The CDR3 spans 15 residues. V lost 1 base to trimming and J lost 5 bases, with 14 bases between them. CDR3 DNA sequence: TGTGCCAGCAGCCAAGTGGCAGGGGCAGGGGAGACCCAGTACTTC. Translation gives CASSQVAGAGETQYF.

The chain's CDR3 is CASSYFRGTEAFF. In DNA, the CDR3 is TGTGCCAGCAGTTACTTCCGCGGCACTGAAGCTTTCTTT. The chain employs TRBV6-5 and TRBJ1-1; D is unclear. Germline V CDR1 and CDR2: MNHEY, SVGAGI. The V gene lost 1 base and the J gene lost 4 bases, with 7 bases spanning the gap. The CDR3 is 13 amino acids.

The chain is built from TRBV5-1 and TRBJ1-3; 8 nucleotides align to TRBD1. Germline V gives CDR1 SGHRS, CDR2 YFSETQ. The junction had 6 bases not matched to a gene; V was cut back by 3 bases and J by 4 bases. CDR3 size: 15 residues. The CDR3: CASSSGTGEGNTIYF. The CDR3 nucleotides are TGCGCCAGCAGCTCCGGGACAGGCGAGGGAAACACCATATATTTT.

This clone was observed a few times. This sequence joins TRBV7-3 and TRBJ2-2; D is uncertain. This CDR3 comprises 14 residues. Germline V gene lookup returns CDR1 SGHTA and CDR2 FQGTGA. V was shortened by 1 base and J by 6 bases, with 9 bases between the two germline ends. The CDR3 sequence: CASSLMRGPGELFF. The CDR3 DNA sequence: TGTGCCAGCAGCTTAATGAGAGGTCCCGGGGAGCTGTTTTTT.

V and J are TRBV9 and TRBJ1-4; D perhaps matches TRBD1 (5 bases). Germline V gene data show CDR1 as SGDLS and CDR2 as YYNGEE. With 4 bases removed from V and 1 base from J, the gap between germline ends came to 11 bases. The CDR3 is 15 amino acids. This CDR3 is CASSPRGVTNEKLFF. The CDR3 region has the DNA TGTGCCAGCAGCCCCCGGGGGGTAACTAATGAAAAACTGTTTTTT.

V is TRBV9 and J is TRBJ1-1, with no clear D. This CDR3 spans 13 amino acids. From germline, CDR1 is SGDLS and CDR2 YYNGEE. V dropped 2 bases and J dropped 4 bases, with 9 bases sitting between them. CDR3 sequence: CASSVTLGTEAFF. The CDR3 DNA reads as TGTGCCAGCAGCGTGACACTAGGCACTGAAGCTTTCTTT. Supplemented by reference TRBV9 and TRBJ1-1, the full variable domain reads DSGVTQTPKHLITATGQRVTLRCSPRSGDLSVYWYQQSLDQGLQFLIQYYNGEERAKGNILERFSAQQFPDLHSELNLSSLELGDSALYFCASSVTLGTEAFFGQGTRLTVV.

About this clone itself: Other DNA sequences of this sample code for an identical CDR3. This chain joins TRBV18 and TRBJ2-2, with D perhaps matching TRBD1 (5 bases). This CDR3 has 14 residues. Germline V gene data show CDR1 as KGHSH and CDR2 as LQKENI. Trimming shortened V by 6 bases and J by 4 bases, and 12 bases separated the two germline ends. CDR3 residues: CASSPQGVTGELFF. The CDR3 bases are TGTGCCAGCTCCCCCCAAGGGGTCACCGGGGAGCTGTTTTTT. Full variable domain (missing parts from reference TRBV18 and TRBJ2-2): NAGVMQNPRHLVRRRGQEARLRCSPMKGHSHVYWYRQLPEEGLKFMVYLQKENIIDESGMPKERFSAEFPKEGPSILRIQQVVRGDSAAYFCASSPQGVTGELFFGEGSRLTVL.

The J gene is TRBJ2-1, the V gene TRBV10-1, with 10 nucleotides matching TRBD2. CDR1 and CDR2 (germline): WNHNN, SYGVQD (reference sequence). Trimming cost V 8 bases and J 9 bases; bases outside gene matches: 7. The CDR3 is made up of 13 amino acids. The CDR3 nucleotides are TGCGCCAGCGCCACAACTAGCGGGACTGAGCAGTTCTTC. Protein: CASATTSGTEQFF.

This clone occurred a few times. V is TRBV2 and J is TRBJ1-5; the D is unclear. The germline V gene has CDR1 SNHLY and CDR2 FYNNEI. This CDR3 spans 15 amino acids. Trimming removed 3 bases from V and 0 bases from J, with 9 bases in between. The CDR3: CASSDRFGSNQPQHF. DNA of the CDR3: TGTGCCAGCAGTGACCGTTTCGGTAGCAATCAGCCCCAGCATTTT.

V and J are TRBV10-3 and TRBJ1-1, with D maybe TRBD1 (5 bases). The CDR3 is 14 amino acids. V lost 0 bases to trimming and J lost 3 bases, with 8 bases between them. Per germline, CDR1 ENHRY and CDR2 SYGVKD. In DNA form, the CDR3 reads TGTGCCATCAGTGAGTCGGGGGGGTACACTGAAGCTTTCTTT. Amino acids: CAISESGGYTEAFF.

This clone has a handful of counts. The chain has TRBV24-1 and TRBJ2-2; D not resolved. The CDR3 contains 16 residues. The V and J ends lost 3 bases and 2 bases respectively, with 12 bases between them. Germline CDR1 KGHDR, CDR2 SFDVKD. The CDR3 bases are TGTGCCACCAGTGATGTCCGAGGCCTTAACACCGGGGAGCTGTTTTTT. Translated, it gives CATSDVRGLNTGELFF.

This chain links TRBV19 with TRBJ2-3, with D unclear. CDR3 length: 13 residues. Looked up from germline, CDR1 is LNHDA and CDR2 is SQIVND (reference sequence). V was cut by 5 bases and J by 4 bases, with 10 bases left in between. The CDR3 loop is CASSPRRADTQYF. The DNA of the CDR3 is TGTGCCAGTAGTCCAAGAAGAGCAGATACGCAGTATTTT.

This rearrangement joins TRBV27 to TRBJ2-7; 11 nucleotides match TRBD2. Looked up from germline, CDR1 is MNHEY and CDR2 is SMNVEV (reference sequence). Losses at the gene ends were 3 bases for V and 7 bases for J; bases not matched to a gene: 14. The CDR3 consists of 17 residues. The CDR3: CASSLSLAGLADREQYF. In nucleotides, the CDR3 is TGTGCCAGCAGTTTGTCCCTGGCGGGACTAGCGGATCGGGAGCAGTACTTC.

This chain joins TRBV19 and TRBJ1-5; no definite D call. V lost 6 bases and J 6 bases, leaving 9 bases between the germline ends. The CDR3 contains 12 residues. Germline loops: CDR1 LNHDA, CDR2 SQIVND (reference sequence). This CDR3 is CASSMGSQPQHF. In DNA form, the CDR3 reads TGTGCCAGTAGCATGGGGAGTCAGCCCCAGCATTTT. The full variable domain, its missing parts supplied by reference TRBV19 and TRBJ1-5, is DGGITQSPKYLFRKEGQNVTLSCEQNLNHDAMYWYRQDPGQGLRLIYYSQIVNDFQKGDIAEGYSVSREKKESFPLTVTSAQKNPTAFYLCASSMGSQPQHFGDGTRLSIL.

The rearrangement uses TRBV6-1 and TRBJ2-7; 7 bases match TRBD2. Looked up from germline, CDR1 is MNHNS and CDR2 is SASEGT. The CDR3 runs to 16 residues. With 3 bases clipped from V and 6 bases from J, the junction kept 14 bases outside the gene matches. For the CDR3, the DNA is TGTGCCAGCAGTGACCTTGGCGGGAGAAGATCTAGCGAGCAGTACTTC. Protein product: CASSDLGGRRSSEQYF.

The CDR3 loop is CASRLAPSGDNNEQFF. The CDR3 nucleotides read TGTGCAAGTCGCTTAGCCCCTAGCGGGGACAACAATGAGCAGTTCTTC. The V gene is TRBV12-2, the J gene TRBJ2-1; TRBD2 is taken as the D call from the table, unchecked against the DNA. TRBV12-2 is tagged as a pseudogene. This CDR3 contains 16 residues.